The present TCR beta chain was sequenced within a study of OX40 agonist ivuxolimab in advanced cancers. Across the study: The dose-escalation cohort had hepatocellular carcinoma, melanoma, renal cell or head and neck cancer.

This clone was counted a single time. Trimming took 1 base from V and 5 from J; bases not matched to a gene: 2. The germline V gene has CDR1 SGHDT and CDR2 YYEEEE. CDR3 length: 14 residues. TCRdb's copy holds only in-frame clones and misses some; the assay was immunoSEQ multiplex PCR. The sample shows tens of thousands of clones, about 85% of them seen only once. The sequencing used CD4+ or CD8+ T cells sorted from blood, collected in a trial of the OX40 agonist ivuxolimab. This clonotype was obtained from an adult with an advanced solid tumor such as melanoma, head and neck, liver or kidney cancer. The rearrangement joins TRBV5-6 to TRBJ1-1, with 10 bases that match TRBD1. The CDR3 nucleotides read TGTGCCAGCAGCTTGAAGGACAGGGGGACTGAAGCTTTCTTT. It specifies CASSLKDRGTEAFF.